This TCR beta chain was sequenced for a study of blood T cell repertoires in COVID-19. Study in general: Sites in the United States, Italy and Spain provided acute and convalescent COVID-19 samples. PBMCs, B-cell-depleted T cells, or T cells provided the cDNA or gDNA that made up the material.

In the source study's methods: Amplified reference gene primers provided the basis for estimating nucleated cell counts. Sequenced by immunoSEQ multiplex PCR; TCRdb stores in-frame clones only, minus some. That table supplies the V and J calls and clone size; D and trimming were determined from the DNA. The sample lists roughly 73,000 clones, roughly nine tenths occurring once. The CDR3 spans 13 residues. In germline, CDR1 is GTSNPN, CDR2 SVGIG (reference sequence). V shed 3 bases and J shed 7 bases, with 10 bases lying between them. The TCR comes from a man aged 80 or over with acute or convalescent COVID-19. Material: peripheral blood. This chain uses TRBV30 with TRBJ1-6; weak D call: TRBD1 (6 bases). The CDR3 coding sequence is TGTGCCTGGAGAGGGGGTGGGAATTCACCCCTCCACTTT. It specifies CAWRGGGNSPLHF.